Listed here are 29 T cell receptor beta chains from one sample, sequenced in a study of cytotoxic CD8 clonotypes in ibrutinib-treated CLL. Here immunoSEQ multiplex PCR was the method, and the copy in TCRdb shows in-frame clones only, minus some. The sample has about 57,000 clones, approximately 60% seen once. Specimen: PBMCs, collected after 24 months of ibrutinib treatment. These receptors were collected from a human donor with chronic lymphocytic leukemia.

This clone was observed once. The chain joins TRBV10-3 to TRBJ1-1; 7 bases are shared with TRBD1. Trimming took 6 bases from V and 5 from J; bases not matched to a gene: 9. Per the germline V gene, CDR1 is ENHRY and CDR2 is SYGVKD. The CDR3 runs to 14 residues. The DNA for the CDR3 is TGTGCCATCAGGCGACAGGGCACGAGGACTGAAGCTTTCTTT. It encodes CAIRRQGTRTEAFF.

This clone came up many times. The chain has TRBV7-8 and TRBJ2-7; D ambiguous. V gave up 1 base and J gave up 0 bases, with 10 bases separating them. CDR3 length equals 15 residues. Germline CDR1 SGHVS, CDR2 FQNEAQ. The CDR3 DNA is TGTGCCAGCAGCTTAGTCCACATAAGCTCCTACGAGCAGTACTTC. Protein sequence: CASSLVHISSYEQYF.

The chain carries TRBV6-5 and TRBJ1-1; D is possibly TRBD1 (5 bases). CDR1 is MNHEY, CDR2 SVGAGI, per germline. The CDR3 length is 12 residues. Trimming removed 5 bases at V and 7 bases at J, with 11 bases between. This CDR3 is CASSVTGHEAFF. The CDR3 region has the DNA TGTGCCAGCAGTGTTACAGGACATGAAGCTTTCTTT.

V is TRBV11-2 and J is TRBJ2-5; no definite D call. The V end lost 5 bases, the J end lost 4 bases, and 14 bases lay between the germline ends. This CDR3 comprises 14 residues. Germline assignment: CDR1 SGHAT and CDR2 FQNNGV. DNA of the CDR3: TGTGCCAGCAGCCCCATCCGATCGGTAGAGACCCAGTACTTC. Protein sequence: CASSPIRSVETQYF.

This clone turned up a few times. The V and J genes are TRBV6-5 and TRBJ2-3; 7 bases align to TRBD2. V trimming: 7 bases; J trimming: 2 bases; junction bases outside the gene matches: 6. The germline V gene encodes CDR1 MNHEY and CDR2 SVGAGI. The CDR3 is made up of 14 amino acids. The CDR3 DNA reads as TGTGCCAGCACACTCGGGGGGACCACAGATACGCAGTATTTT. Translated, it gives CASTLGGTTDTQYF.

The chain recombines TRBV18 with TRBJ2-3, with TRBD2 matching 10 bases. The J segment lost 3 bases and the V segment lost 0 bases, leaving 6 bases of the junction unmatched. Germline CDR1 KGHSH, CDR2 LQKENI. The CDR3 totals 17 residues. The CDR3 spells CASSPPFPSGGTDTQYF. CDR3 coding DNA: TGTGCCAGCTCACCACCGTTTCCTAGCGGGGGTACAGATACGCAGTATTTT.

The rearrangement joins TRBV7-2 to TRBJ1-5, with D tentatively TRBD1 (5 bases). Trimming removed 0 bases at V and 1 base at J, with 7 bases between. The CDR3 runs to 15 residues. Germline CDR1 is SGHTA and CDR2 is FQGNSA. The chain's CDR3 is CASSLARGSNQPQHF. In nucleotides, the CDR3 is TGTGCCAGCAGCTTAGCAAGGGGAAGCAATCAGCCCCAGCATTTT.

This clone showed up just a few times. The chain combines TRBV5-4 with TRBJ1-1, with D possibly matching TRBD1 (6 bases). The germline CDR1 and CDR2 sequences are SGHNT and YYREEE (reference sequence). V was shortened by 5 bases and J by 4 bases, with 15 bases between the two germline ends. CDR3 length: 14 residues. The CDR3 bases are TGTGCCAGCAGGTCGGGGGGCGCGATCACTGAAGCTTTCTTT. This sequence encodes CASRSGGAITEAFF.

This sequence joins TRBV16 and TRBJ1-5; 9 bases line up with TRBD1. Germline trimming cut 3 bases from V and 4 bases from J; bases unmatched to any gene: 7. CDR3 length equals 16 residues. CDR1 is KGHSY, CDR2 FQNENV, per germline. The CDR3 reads CASSQSIQGANQPQHF. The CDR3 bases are TGTGCCAGCAGCCAGTCGATACAGGGGGCGAATCAGCCCCAGCATTTT.

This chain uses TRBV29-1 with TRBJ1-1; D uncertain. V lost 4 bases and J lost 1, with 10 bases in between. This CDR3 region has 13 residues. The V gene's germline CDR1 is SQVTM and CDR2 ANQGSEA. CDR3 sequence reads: CSVVVRSNTEAFF. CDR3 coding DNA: TGCAGCGTTGTTGTCCGGTCGAACACTGAAGCTTTCTTT.

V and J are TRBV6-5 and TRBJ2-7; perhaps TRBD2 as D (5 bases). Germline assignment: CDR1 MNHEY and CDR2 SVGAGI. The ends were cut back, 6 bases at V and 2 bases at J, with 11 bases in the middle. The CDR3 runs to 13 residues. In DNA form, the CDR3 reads TGTGCCAGCAGACCGACTACCCCCTACGAGCAGTACTTC. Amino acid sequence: CASRPTTPYEQYF.

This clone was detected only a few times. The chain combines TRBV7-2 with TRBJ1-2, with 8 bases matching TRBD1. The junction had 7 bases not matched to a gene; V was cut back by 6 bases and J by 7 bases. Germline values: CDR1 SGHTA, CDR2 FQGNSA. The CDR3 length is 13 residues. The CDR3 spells CASRTDRASGYTF. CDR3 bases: TGTGCCAGCAGAACGGACAGGGCCTCTGGCTACACCTTC.

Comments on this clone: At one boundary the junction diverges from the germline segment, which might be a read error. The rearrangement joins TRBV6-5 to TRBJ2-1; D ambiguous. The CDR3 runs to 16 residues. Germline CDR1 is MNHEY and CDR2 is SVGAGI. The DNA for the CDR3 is TGTGCCAGCAGTTACAGGGTTTTGATCTCCGACAATGAGCAGTTCTTC. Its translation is CASSYRVLISDNEQFF.

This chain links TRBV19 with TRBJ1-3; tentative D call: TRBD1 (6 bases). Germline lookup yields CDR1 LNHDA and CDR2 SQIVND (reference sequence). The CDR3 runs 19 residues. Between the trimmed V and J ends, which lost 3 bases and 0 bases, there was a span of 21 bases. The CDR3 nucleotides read TGTGCCAGTAGTATCACCAGGGGTTTTTTCCCTTCCTCTGGAAACACCATATATTTT. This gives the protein CASSITRGFFPSSGNTIYF. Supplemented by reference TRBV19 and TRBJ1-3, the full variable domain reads DGGITQSPKYLFRKEGQNVTLSCEQNLNHDAMYWYRQDPGQGLRLIYYSQIVNDFQKGDIAEGYSVSREKKESFPLTVTSAQKNPTAFYLCASSITRGFFPSSGNTIYFGEGSWLTVV.

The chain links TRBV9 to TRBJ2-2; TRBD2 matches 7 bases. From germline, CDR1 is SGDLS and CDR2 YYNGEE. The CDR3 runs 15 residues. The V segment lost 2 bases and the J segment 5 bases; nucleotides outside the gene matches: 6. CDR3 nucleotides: TGTGCCAGCAGCGTCGGGACTACCCTAACCGGGGAGCTGTTTTTT. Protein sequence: CASSVGTTLTGELFF.

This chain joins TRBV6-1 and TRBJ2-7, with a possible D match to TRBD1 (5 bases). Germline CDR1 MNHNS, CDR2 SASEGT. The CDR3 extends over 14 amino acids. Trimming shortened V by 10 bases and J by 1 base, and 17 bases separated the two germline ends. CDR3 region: CATYPGQGSYEQYF. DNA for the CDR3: TGTGCCACCTACCCTGGGCAGGGATCCTACGAGCAGTACTTC.

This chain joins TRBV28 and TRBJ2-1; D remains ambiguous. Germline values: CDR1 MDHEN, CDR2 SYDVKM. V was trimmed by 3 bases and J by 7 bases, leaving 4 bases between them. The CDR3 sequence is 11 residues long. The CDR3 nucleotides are TGTGCCAGCAGTTTCCTGAATGAGCAGTTCTTC. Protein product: CASSFLNEQFF.

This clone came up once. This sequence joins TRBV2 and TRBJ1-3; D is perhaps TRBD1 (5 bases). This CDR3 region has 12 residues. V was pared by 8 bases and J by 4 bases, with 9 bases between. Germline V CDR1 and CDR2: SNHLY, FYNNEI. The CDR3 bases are TGTGCCAGCCAGACAGCGGGAAACACCATATATTTT. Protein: CASQTAGNTIYF.

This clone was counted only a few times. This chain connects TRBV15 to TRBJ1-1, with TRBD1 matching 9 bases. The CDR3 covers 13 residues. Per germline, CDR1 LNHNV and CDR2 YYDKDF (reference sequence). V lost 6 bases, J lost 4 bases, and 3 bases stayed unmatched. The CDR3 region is CATRGDRATEAFF. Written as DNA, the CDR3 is TGTGCCACCAGAGGGGACAGGGCCACTGAAGCTTTCTTT.

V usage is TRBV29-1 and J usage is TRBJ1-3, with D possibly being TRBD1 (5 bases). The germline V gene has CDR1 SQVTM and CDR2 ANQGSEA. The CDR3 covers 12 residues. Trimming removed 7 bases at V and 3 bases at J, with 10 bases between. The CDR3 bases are TGCAGCGCCGACAGTGGTGGAAACACCATATATTTT. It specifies CSADSGGNTIYF.

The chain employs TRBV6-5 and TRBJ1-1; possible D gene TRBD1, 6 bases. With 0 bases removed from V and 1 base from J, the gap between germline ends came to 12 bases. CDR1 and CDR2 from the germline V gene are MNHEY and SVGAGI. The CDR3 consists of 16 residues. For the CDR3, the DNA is TGTGCCAGCAGTTACTCGGCAGGGGCTACGAACACTGAAGCTTTCTTT. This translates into CASSYSAGATNTEAFF.

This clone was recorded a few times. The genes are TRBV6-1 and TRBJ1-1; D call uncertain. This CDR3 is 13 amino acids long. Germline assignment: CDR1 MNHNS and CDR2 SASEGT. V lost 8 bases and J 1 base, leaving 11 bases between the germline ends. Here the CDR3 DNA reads TGTGCCAGCCCCCGGGTCAGGAACACTGAAGCTTTCTTT. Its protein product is CASPRVRNTEAFF.

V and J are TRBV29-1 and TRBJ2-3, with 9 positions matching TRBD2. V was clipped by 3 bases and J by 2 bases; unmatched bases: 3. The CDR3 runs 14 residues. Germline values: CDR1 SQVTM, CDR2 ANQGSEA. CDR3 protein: CSVDSGSSTDTQYF. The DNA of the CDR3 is TGCAGCGTTGATAGCGGGAGCTCCACAGATACGCAGTATTTT.

The CDR3 sequence is CASSQELAGGAGNTQYF. In DNA form, the CDR3 reads TGTGCCAGCAGCCAAGAGCTAGCGGGGGGCGCAGGGAATACGCAGTATTTT. The gene calls are TRBV4-2 and TRBJ2-3, with 11 bases identical to TRBD2. Germline values: CDR1 LGHNA, CDR2 YNFKEQ. The CDR3 has 17 residues. The V segment lost 0 bases and the J segment 7 bases; nucleotides outside the gene matches: 9.

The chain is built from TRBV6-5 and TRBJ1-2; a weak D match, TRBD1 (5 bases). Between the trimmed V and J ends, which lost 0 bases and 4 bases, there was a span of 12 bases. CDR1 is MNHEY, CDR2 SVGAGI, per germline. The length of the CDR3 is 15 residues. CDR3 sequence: CASSYSLGRSYGYTF. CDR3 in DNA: TGTGCCAGCAGTTACTCATTGGGACGGTCCTATGGCTACACCTTC.

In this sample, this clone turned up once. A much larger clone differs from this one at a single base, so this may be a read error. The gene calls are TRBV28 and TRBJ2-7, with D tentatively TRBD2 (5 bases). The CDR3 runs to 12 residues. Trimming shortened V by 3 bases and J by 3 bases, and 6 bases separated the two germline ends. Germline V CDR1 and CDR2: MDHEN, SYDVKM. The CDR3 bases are TGTGCCAGCAGTTTTCGGGGCTACGAGCAGTACTTC. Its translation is CASSFRGYEQYF.

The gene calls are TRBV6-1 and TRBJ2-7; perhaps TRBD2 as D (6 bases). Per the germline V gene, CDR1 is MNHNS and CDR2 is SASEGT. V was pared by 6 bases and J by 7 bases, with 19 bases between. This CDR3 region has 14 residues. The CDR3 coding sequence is TGTGCCAGCAGCGCTGGAGGGGCGGTGAGGGAGCAGTACTTC. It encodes CASSAGGAVREQYF.

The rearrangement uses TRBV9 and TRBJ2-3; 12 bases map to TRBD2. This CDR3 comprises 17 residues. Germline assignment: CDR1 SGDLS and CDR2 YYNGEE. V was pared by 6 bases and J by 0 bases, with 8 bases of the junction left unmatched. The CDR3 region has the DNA TGTGCCAGCACCCTAGCGGGAGGGCCGACTAGCACAGATACGCAGTATTTT. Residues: CASTLAGGPTSTDTQYF.

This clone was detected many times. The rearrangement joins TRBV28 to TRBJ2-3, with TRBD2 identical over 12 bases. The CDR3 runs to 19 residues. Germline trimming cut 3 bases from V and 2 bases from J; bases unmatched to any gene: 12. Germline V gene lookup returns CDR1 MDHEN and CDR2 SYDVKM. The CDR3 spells CASSLATSGSRRATDTQYF. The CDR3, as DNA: TGTGCCAGCAGTTTGGCGACTAGCGGGAGTAGGAGGGCCACAGATACGCAGTATTTT.